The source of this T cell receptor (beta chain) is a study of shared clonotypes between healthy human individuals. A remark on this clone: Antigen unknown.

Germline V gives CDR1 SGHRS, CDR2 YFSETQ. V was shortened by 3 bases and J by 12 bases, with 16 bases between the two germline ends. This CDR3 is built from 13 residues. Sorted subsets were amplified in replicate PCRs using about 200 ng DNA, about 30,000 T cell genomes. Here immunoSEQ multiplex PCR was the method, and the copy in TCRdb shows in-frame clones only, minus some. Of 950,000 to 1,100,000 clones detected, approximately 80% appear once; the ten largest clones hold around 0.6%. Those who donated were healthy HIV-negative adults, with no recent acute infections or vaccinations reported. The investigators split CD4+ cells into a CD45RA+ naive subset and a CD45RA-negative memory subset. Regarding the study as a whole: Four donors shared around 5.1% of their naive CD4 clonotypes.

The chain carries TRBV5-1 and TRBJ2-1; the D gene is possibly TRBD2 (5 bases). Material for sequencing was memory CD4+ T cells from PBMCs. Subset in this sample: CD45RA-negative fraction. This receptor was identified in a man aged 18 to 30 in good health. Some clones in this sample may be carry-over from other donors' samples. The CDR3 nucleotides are TGCGCCAGCAGCTCGACCATGGGGAGTAGGCAGTTCTTC. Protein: CASSSTMGSRQFF.